Shown below are 10 T cell receptor beta chains from a single sample sequenced in a study of T cells after yellow fever vaccination. Each CDR3 protein is one row after TCRdb ran MiXCR on the 5' RACE reads. The data hold some 600,000 distinct CDR3 sequences, with less than 20% observed a single time. Sequenced here: PBMCs, sampled 5 to 6 days after the first yellow fever vaccination. Receptor source: a man younger than 35 who received the YFV17D yellow fever vaccine.

As concerns this clonotype: Relative to the germline gene, one junction end is altered; a read error may explain this. The rearrangement links TRBV5-1 to TRBJ1-5; unclear D gene. The CDR3 spans 15 residues. Germline-derived CDR1 and CDR2 are SGHRS and YFSETQ. In DNA form, the CDR3 reads TGCGCCAGGAGCTTGGGCGCGAACCCGTATCAGCCCCAGCATTTT. This codes for CARSLGANPYQPQHF.

This clonotype was detected a few times. This chain links TRBV6-1 with TRBJ1-2; TRBD1 is a possible D gene (6 bases). V was trimmed by 6 bases and J by 5 bases, leaving 19 bases between them. This CDR3 has 15 residues. Germline V gene sequence: CDR1 MNHNS, CDR2 SASEGT. CDR3 bases: TGTGCCAGCAGCCGAGGGCCCGGGACACCGTATGGCTACACCTTC. It translates to CASSRGPGTPYGYTF.

A few counts support this clonotype. This chain links TRBV12-3 or TRBV12-4 with TRBJ1-2; 9 bases fit TRBD1. The CDR3 covers 12 residues. V shed 8 bases, J shed 3 bases, and the junction held 1 base outside the gene matches. CDR3 amino acids: CASGDRDYGYTF. The CDR3 DNA reads as TGTGCCAGCGGGGACAGGGACTATGGCTACACCTTC.

The rearrangement joins TRBV6-6 to TRBJ2-7, with a possible D match to TRBD1 (6 bases). Trimming left V 5 bases short and J 3 bases short, with 11 bases between. The CDR3 totals 13 residues. Germline V gives CDR1 MNHNY, CDR2 SVGAGI (reference sequence). CDR3 bases: TGTGCCAGCAGTCTAGGGGGTTTCTACGAGCAGTACGTC. Amino acids: CASSLGGFYEQYV.

A few counts support this clonotype. The chain employs TRBV12-3 or TRBV12-4 and TRBJ1-1; maybe TRBD1 (6 bases). V was shortened by 7 bases and J by 5 bases, with 11 bases between the two germline ends. This CDR3 region has 12 residues. CDR3 nucleotide sequence: TGTGCCAGCATACTAGGGGGGACTGAAGCTTTCTTT. This sequence encodes CASILGGTEAFF.

This chain links TRBV6-1 with TRBJ2-2; D tentatively fits TRBD1 or TRBD2 (5 bases each). V was clipped by 2 bases and J by 1 base, with 8 bases between them. The germline CDR1 and CDR2 sequences are MNHNS and SASEGT. This CDR3 is built from 15 residues. CDR3 coding DNA: TGTGCCAGCAGTGAATATGGGGGGAACACCGGGGAGCTGTTTTTT. This codes for CASSEYGGNTGELFF.

This clonotype was recorded many times. The chain recombines TRBV5-1 with TRBJ1-1; D unresolved. The germline V gene has CDR1 SGHRS and CDR2 YFSETQ. CDR3 size: 15 residues. V was clipped by 1 base and J by 1 base, with 11 bases between them. In DNA, the CDR3 is TGCGCCAGCAGCTTGTCCTTGGCAGAGAACACTGAAGCTTTCTTT. Translating gives CASSLSLAENTEAFF.

About this clonotype: This could be a read error, since a much larger clone is one nucleotide away. V usage is TRBV7-6 and J usage is TRBJ2-1, with 9 bases identical to TRBD1. CDR1 SGHVS and CDR2 FNYEAQ come from the germline V gene. The CDR3 covers 13 residues. In DNA, the CDR3 is TGTGCCAACAGCTTGACAGGGGGCAATGAGCAGTTCTTC. Protein sequence: CANSLTGGNEQFF.

The chain joins TRBV10-3 to TRBJ1-1, with TRBD1 matching 8 bases. The junction had 8 bases not matched to a gene; V was cut back by 1 base and J by 4 bases. In germline, CDR1 is ENHRY, CDR2 SYGVKD. This CDR3 spans 16 amino acids. The CDR3 is CAISEWGGQVGTEAFF. DNA of the CDR3: TGTGCCATCAGTGAGTGGGGGGGACAGGTGGGCACTGAAGCTTTCTTT.

J is TRBJ1-1 and V is TRBV4-3, with 8 bases that match TRBD1. V shed 0 bases, J shed 4 bases, and the junction held 7 bases outside the gene matches. Germline V gives CDR1 LGHNA, CDR2 YSLEER. This CDR3 region has 16 residues. The CDR3 DNA is TGCGCCAGCAGCCAAGATTCCCAGGGGGCTGGCACTGAAGCTTTCTTT. Its translation is CASSQDSQGAGTEAFF.